These 16 T cell receptor beta chains were sequenced from one sample in a study of T cell clusters in autoimmune cytopenias. TRB amplification used roughly 250 ng of peripheral blood genomic DNA. TRB rearrangements were amplified by touch-down multiplex PCR with mixed TRB-A/B primers. Reanalyzing the multiplex PCR reads, TCRdb keeps one entry per CDR3 protein, without DNA. This table holds roughly 11,000 distinct CDR3 sequences. These data are also associated with another study on T cell repertoires in aging, cancer and after chemotherapy.

Sequenced input: peripheral blood. Receptor source: a human donor in good health.

V usage is TRBV11-3 and J usage is TRBJ2-2. The length of the CDR3 is 14 residues. Germline V lookup: CDR1 SGHNT, CDR2 YENEEA. The CDR3: CASSPNFNTGELFF. The variable domain in full, with the rest retrieved from reference TRBV11-3 and TRBJ2-2, is EAGVVQSPRYKIIEKKQPVAFWCNPISGHNTLYWYLQNLGQGPELLIRYENEEAVDDSQLPKDRFSAERLKGVDSTLKIQPAELGDSAVYLCASSPNFNTGELFFGEGSRLTVL.

Measured by frequency, this clonotype is medium-sized. The chain has TRBV29-1 and TRBJ2-6. The germline V gene has CDR1 SQVTM and CDR2 ANQGSEA. The CDR3 extends over 15 amino acids. The chain's CDR3 is CSVERPGSGANVLTF.

This chain connects TRBV11-1 to TRBJ2-1; TCRdb designates TRBD2, a call that cannot be tested without DNA. The CDR3 is 14 residues long. The V gene's germline CDR1 is SGHAT and CDR2 FQDESV (reference sequence). The CDR3 is CASSPRASTDEQFF.

The gene calls are TRBV12-3 or TRBV12-4 and TRBJ1-1. The CDR3 length is 14 residues. CDR3 protein: CASSRGTAGTEAFF.

The J gene is TRBJ2-4, the V gene TRBV6-5; TCRdb's D call, TRBD2, is unchecked because there is no DNA. The CDR3 is made up of 15 amino acids. Germline assignment: CDR1 MNHEY and CDR2 SVGAGI. The CDR3 sequence: CASRAQIETKNIQYF.

The chain joins TRBV5-4 to TRBJ2-7; TCRdb outputs TRBD1, but without DNA this stays unchecked. The CDR3 is 13 amino acids. Per germline, CDR1 SGHNT and CDR2 YYREEE (reference sequence). CDR3 amino acids: CASTPGVGVEQYF.

The chain carries TRBV6-6 and TRBJ2-7; TCRdb's D gene call, TRBD1, goes unchecked for lack of DNA. The germline V gene has CDR1 MNHNY and CDR2 SVGAGI (reference sequence). This CDR3 has 13 residues. CDR3 loop: CASSYGANYEQYF.

This chain joins TRBV30 and TRBJ2-7; the TCRdb D gene call, TRBD1, has no DNA to confirm it. Germline CDR1 GTSNPN, CDR2 SVGIG (reference sequence). The CDR3 is made up of 14 amino acids. CDR3 in amino acids: CASATLGVHYEQYF.

The chain recombines TRBV6-1 with TRBJ2-5; TCRdb proposes TRBD1, but this gene call is untestable without DNA. CDR1 is MNHNS, CDR2 SASEGT, per germline. The CDR3 consists of 15 residues. CDR3 region: CASSFRGGFQGTQYF.

The CDR3 reads CATSRRGSGANVLTF. The chain carries TRBV15 and TRBJ2-6. The CDR3 spans 15 residues. CDR1 and CDR2 (germline): LNHNV, YYDKDF (reference sequence).

In terms of frequency, this clonotype is medium-sized. This chain links TRBV12-3 or TRBV12-4 with TRBJ2-5; TCRdb's D call of TRBD1 is untestable without DNA. This CDR3 region has 13 residues. Here the CDR3 reads CASRRDTQETQYF.

The chain uses TRBV27 and TRBJ2-1; the TCRdb call, TRBD2, lacks DNA for checking. The CDR3 spans 13 residues. CDR1 and CDR2 (germline): MNHEY, SMNVEV (reference sequence). CDR3 residues: CASSLSGGSEQFF.

The chain carries TRBV7-2 and TRBJ1-5; TCRdb names TRBD1, which stays unverified in the absence of DNA. Germline V CDR1 and CDR2: SGHTA, FQGNSA. The length of the CDR3 is 14 residues. The CDR3 here is CASSRQGEEQPQHF.

V gene TRBV6-5 combines with J gene TRBJ2-3. Germline-derived CDR1 and CDR2 are MNHEY and SVGAGI. CDR3 length: 16 residues. CDR3 sequence reads: CASSSWTSASTDTQYF.

The chain joins TRBV6-6 to TRBJ2-1; TCRdb outputs TRBD1, but without DNA this stays unchecked. CDR1 MNHNY and CDR2 SVGAGI come from the germline V gene (reference sequence). The CDR3 has 16 amino acids. CDR3 region: CAASETGVTVGNGQFF.

The V gene is TRBV19, the J gene TRBJ2-5; TCRdb selects TRBD1, and the lack of DNA leaves this call unchecked. From germline, CDR1 is LNHDA and CDR2 SQIVND (reference sequence). This CDR3 region has 15 residues. CDR3 amino acids: CASSKGGRVKETQYF.